What follows are 9 T cell receptor beta chains derived from one specimen sequenced in a study of response to subunit inactivated influenza vaccine. TCRdb reprocessed the RT-PCR reads via MiXCR and lists one record per CDR3 protein. The sample records roughly 790,000 distinct CDR3 sequences, 21% being singletons. Sequenced material: PBMCs from blood, taken about 5 days after vaccination. These receptors were collected from a man aged 45 to 65 who received an inactivated influenza vaccine.

The genes are TRBV11-2 and TRBJ2-5; unclear D gene. This CDR3 has 14 amino acids. The germline V gene encodes CDR1 SGHAT and CDR2 FQNNGV. V lost 0 bases and J lost 4, with 9 bases in between. CDR3 DNA sequence: TGTGCCAGCAGCTTAGATCGAGTGGCAGAGACCCAGTACTTC. Translation gives CASSLDRVAETQYF.

This clonotype was picked up a small number of times. The chain employs TRBV6-1 and TRBJ1-2; D gene uncertain. Germline lookup yields CDR1 MNHNS and CDR2 SASEGT. The CDR3 contains 16 residues. V gave up 6 bases and J gave up 2 bases, with 19 bases separating them. The CDR3 loop is CASRPGVEARNYGYTF. DNA for the CDR3: TGTGCCAGCAGACCCGGCGTCGAGGCTCGGAACTATGGCTACACCTTC.

This clonotype was detected ten times or more. The V gene is TRBV6-5, the J gene TRBJ2-3; D is ambiguous. Germline V gene sequence: CDR1 MNHEY, CDR2 SVGAGI. The CDR3 is 13 residues long. Trimming took 2 bases from V and 1 from J, leaving 4 bases between them. Here the CDR3 reads CASSYPGTDTQYF. The CDR3 DNA reads as TGTGCCAGCAGTTACCCTGGCACAGATACGCAGTATTTT.

Many counts were recorded for this clonotype. The gene calls are TRBV12-3 or TRBV12-4 and TRBJ2-2; 8 positions match TRBD1. V lost 3 bases to trimming and J lost 2 bases; unmatched junction nucleotides: 2. The CDR3 contains 15 residues. CDR3 coding DNA: TGTGCCAGCAGTTTGACAGGGGTAAACACCGGGGAGCTGTTTTTT. The encoded protein is CASSLTGVNTGELFF.

This clonotype showed up just a few times. The rearrangement uses TRBV6-2 or TRBV6-3 and TRBJ2-3, with 7 bases aligning to TRBD2. Germline trimming cut 6 bases from V and 0 bases from J; bases unmatched to any gene: 3. Germline-derived CDR1 and CDR2 are MNHEY and SVGEGT. The CDR3 sequence is 14 residues long. The CDR3 is CASRGSGSTDTQYF. The CDR3 nucleotides read TGTGCCAGCAGAGGTAGCGGGAGCACAGATACGCAGTATTTT.

Remarks on this clonotype: Because the CDR3 is missing its conserved closing phenylalanine or tryptophan, this is likely a read error. The chain has TRBV20-1 and TRBJ2-3; 11 nucleotides agree with TRBD2. The germline CDR1 and CDR2 sequences are DFQATT and SNEGSKA (reference sequence). The CDR3 loop spans 14 amino acids. V lost 6 bases, J lost 3 bases, and 5 bases stayed unmatched. The CDR3: CSATTSGATDTQYL. CDR3 sequence (DNA): TGCAGTGCCACGACTAGCGGGGCGACAGATACGCAGTATCTT.

A few counts support this clonotype. The V and J genes are TRBV7-8 and TRBJ2-1; D is ambiguous. The CDR3 totals 14 residues. Trimming removed 4 bases at V and 8 bases at J, with 15 bases between. Germline V CDR1 and CDR2: SGHVS, FQNEAQ. This CDR3 reads CASSSSFWSDEQFF. CDR3 DNA: TGTGCCAGCAGCTCCTCTTTCTGGAGCGATGAGCAGTTCTTC. Drawing the rest from reference TRBV7-8 and TRBJ2-1, the complete variable domain is GAGVSQSPRYKVAKRGQDVALRCDPISGHVSLFWYQQALGQGPEFLTYFQNEAQLDKSGLPSDRFFAERPEGSVSTLKIQRTQQEDSAVYLCASSSSFWSDEQFFGPGTRLTVL.

The V gene is TRBV20-1, the J gene TRBJ1-2; tentative D call: TRBD1 (5 bases). The CDR3 has 15 residues. Trimming removed 0 bases from V and 8 bases from J, with 19 bases in between. Looked up from germline, CDR1 is DFQATT and CDR2 is SNEGSKA (reference sequence). The chain's CDR3 is CSARDQAGTPYGYTF. The DNA for the CDR3 is TGCAGTGCTAGAGACCAAGCCGGGACCCCATACGGCTACACCTTC.

In its sample, this clonotype was seen a few times. The V call is TRBV7-2, the J call TRBJ1-5, with TRBD1 identical over 8 bases. CDR1 and CDR2 (germline): SGHTA, FQGNSA. The junction had 4 bases not matched to a gene; V was cut back by 5 bases and J by 1 base. The CDR3 sequence is 15 residues long. The CDR3 loop reads CASSTRTGSNQPQHF. CDR3 nucleotide sequence: TGTGCCAGCAGCACACGGACAGGGAGCAATCAGCCCCAGCATTTT.